These T cell receptor beta chains were read from a single sample in a study of blood T cell repertoires in COVID-19. Data came from immunoSEQ multiplex PCR; TCRdb stores just in-frame clones and leaves some out. The sample shows 45,000 to 55,000 clones, approximately 88% of them seen only once. Sequenced: peripheral blood. These receptors originate from a human donor in a cohort sampled during active COVID-19. CDR3s include the opening cysteine and the closing phenylalanine or tryptophan. The D gene is left open where the match is weak. Expanded clones get a size class; other rows say once, few or many, or leave the size out.

J | V | size | D | DNA | CDR3
TRBJ2-7 | TRBV5-1 | - | TRBD1 | TGCGCCAGCAGCTTAGGACAGGGGGCATACGAGCAGTACTTC | CASSLGQGAYEQYF
TRBJ1-1 | TRBV4-1 | - | TRBD1 | TGCGCCAGCAGCCAAGGGACAGGGTACACTGAAGCTTTCTTT | CASSQGTGYTEAFF
TRBJ2-2 | TRBV6-6 | - | - | TGTGCCAGCAGGGGGGCCGCGAACACCGGGGAGCTGTTTTTT | CASRGAANTGELFF
TRBJ1-3 | TRBV5-8 | - | - | TGTGCCAGCAGACCACTCGACCGGGGAGGTGGTTTAAACACCATATATTTT | CASRPLDRGGGLNTIYF
TRBJ2-1 | TRBV12-5 | - | TRBD2 | TGTGCTAGTGGGCCGGGACTAGCTTCCGATGAGCAGTTCTTC | CASGPGLASDEQFF
TRBJ1-5 | TRBV19 | - | TRBD1 | TGTGCCAGTAGTATTACAACTGGGGGACAGGGAAATCAGCCCCAGCATTTT | CASSITTGGQGNQPQHF
TRBJ1-5 | TRBV2 | once | - | TGTGCCAGCAGTGAAAGCCAGCCCCAGCATTTT | CASSESQPQHF
TRBJ2-5 | TRBV7-3 | - | TRBD1 | TGTGCCAGCAGCCCGACAGGGGCACAAGAGACCCAGTACTTC | CASSPTGAQETQYF
TRBJ1-2 | TRBV15 | few | - | TGTGCCACCAGCAGAGATCTACGACAGGCGGGCGGCTACACCTTC | CATSRDLRQAGGYTF
TRBJ2-7 | TRBV7-2 | - | - | TGTGCCAGCCTGCGGCAGGGCTACGAGCAGTACTTC | CASLRQGYEQYF
TRBJ1-2 | TRBV21-1 | - | - | TGTGCCAGCAGCTGTTGTGGACGGGGGTTCTATGGCTACACCTTC | CASSCCGRGFYGYTF
TRBJ2-1 | TRBV28 | - | TRBD2 | TGTGCCAGCAGTCCTAAGACTAGCGGGATCTGGAATGAGCAGTTCTTC | CASSPKTSGIWNEQFF
TRBJ1-1 | TRBV18 | - | - | TGTGCCAGCTCACCGAGGGATCACACTGAAGCTTTCTTT | CASSPRDHTEAFF
TRBJ2-1 | TRBV18 | - | TRBD2 | TGTGCCAGCTCACCCCAATCCTTGAGCGGGGGGGCCTACAATGAGCAGTTCTTC | CASSPQSLSGGAYNEQFF
TRBJ2-5 | TRBV2 | - | TRBD1 | TGTGCCAGCAGTGAAGACAGGGGGCAGGGAGAGACCCAGTACTTC | CASSEDRGQGETQYF
TRBJ2-1 | TRBV7-3 | - | - | TGTGCCAGCAGCTTAAGGGCGCGAGAACTGTACAATGAGCAGTTCTTC | CASSLRARELYNEQFF
TRBJ1-5 | TRBV28 | - | - | TGTGCCAGCAGTTTTCCGGAGTTTAGGAATCAGCCCCAGCATTTT | CASSFPEFRNQPQHF
TRBJ2-7 | TRBV18 | - | TRBD1 | TGTGCCAGCTCTCCCAATCCGGGACAGGGATACGACGAGCAGTACTTC | CASSPNPGQGYDEQYF
TRBJ2-7 | TRBV11-2 | - | - | TGTGCCAGCAGCTTAGGGCAATTAGCCTACTTC | CASSLGQLAYF
TRBJ1-2 | TRBV29-1 | - | TRBD1 | TGCAGCGTTGGGGTTTGGGACAGCGTCTATGGCTACACCTTC | CSVGVWDSVYGYTF
TRBJ2-5 | TRBV5-5 | once | - | TGTGCCAGCAGCTTGGCCAATGTCGGGGGGCGGGAGACCCAGTACTTC | CASSLANVGGRETQYF
TRBJ2-7 | TRBV4-1 | - | TRBD1 | TGCGCCAGCAGCCAAGTTCTCCCTTACAGGGGCCGCTACGAGCAGTACTTC | CASSQVLPYRGRYEQYF
TRBJ2-7 | TRBV4-3 | - | TRBD1 | TGCGCCAGCAGCCATTACACCGGGACAGGGGGCGCGTACGAGCAGTACTTC | CASSHYTGTGGAYEQYF
TRBJ1-2 | TRBV4-1 | - | - | TGCGCCAGCAGCCTCGGAGAAGACCCCAAGACGTATGGCTACACCTTC | CASSLGEDPKTYGYTF
TRBJ2-6 | TRBV19 | - | - | TGTGCCAGTAGTATAGGGGCAGGCTATCCCATAACTGGGGCCAACGTCCTGACTTTC | CASSIGAGYPITGANVLTF
TRBJ1-5 | TRBV19 | - | - | TGTGCCAGTAGTATAGTATTAGGGGTAGACAATCAGCCCCAGCATTTT | CASSIVLGVDNQPQHF
TRBJ1-1 | TRBV12-5 | once | TRBD1 | TGTGCTAGTGGTTCAAGAGGGGGCTCTGCTAGCACTGAAGCTTTCTTT | CASGSRGGSASTEAFF
TRBJ2-7 | TRBV6-2/TRBV6-3 | - | - | TGTGCCAGCAGTTACTGGACAAAAGAGCAGTACTTC | CASSYWTKEQYF
TRBJ2-3 | TRBV6-5 | - | - | TGTGCCAGCAGTTGGGGGGAGAGAACAGATACGCAGTATTTT | CASSWGERTDTQYF
TRBJ1-5 | TRBV19 | once | - | TGTGCCAGTAGTATTGAGGCTTTCAATCAGCCCCAGCATTTT | CASSIEAFNQPQHF
TRBJ2-5 | TRBV19 | - | TRBD1 | TGTGCCAGTAGTGGGACAGGACAAGAGACCCAGTACTTC | CASSGTGQETQYF
TRBJ1-6 | TRBV5-1 | - | - | TGCGCCAGCAGCTTGGGGGCGGGCGATTATTCACCCCTCCACTTT | CASSLGAGDYSPLHF
TRBJ2-5 | TRBV20-1 | - | - | TGCAGTGCTCATCAAGAGACCCAGTACTTC | CSAHQETQYF
TRBJ2-5 | TRBV30 | - | - | TGTGCTGGAGGGGCGGTTTTGGGGGAGACCCAGTACTTC | CAGGAVLGETQYF
TRBJ1-2 | TRBV5-4 | - | TRBD1 | TGTGCCAGCAGCCCGCCGACAGGGACCTTTTCTGGCTACACCTTC | CASSPPTGTFSGYTF
TRBJ2-7 | TRBV28 | - | - | TGTGCCAGCAGCATAGACAGCCCGGTATACGAGCAGTACTTC | CASSIDSPVYEQYF
TRBJ1-1 | TRBV2 | - | - | TGTGCCAGCAGTGAAGTTGCAGAACCAAATAATGAAGCTTTCTTT | CASSEVAEPNNEAFF
TRBJ2-7 | TRBV10-2 | - | - | TGCGCCAGCATGCAGGGGAACTACGAGCAGTACTTC | CASMQGNYEQYF
TRBJ2-7 | TRBV7-9 | - | TRBD2 | TGTGCCAGCAGCTTAGCGCAGGGAGGGACCTACGAGCAGTACTTC | CASSLAQGGTYEQYF
TRBJ2-1 | TRBV11-1 | - | - | TGTGCCAGCAGCTTAACGGGGAGCTCCTACAATGAGCAGTTCTTC | CASSLTGSSYNEQFF
TRBJ1-1 | TRBV19 | - | - | TGTGCCAGTCGAAACAGGGTGAACACTGAAGCTTTCTTT | CASRNRVNTEAFF
TRBJ2-1 | TRBV6-1 | - | - | TGTGCCAGCAGTGAAGCCCCTTTACGGCTAGCCAAAATATACAATGAGCAGTTCTTC | CASSEAPLRLAKIYNEQFF
TRBJ2-3 | TRBV6-4 | - | - | TGTGCCAGCAGTGACTTCCCCAGGGAAGGGGCCACAGATACGCAGTATTTT | CASSDFPREGATDTQYF
TRBJ2-7 | TRBV30 | - | - | TGTGCCTCGCAGGGATCCTACGAGCAGTACTTC | CASQGSYEQYF
TRBJ1-2 | TRBV2 | - | TRBD1 | TGTGCCAGCAGGAGGGACAGGGGGCACGACTATGGCTACACCTTC | CASRRDRGHDYGYTF
TRBJ1-5 | TRBV5-3 | - | - | TGTGCCAGAAGCCCGACTAATTGGGTCAGCAATCAGCCCCAGCATTTT | CARSPTNWVSNQPQHF
TRBJ2-7 | TRBV3-1/TRBV3-2 | - | - | TGTGCCAGCAGCCCAGCAGCGATAAACGAGCAGTACTTC | CASSPAAINEQYF
TRBJ1-1 | TRBV7-2 | - | - | TGTGCCAGCAGCTTACTCGGCACTGAAGCTTTCTTT | CASSLLGTEAFF
TRBJ2-5 | TRBV19 | - | TRBD1 | TGTGCCAGTGGACCCCGGGACAGGGGAAGAGAGACCCAGTACTTC | CASGPRDRGRETQYF
TRBJ2-2 | TRBV4-1 | - | TRBD1 | TGCGCCAGCAGCTTTCGACAGGGTTTCACCGGGGAGCTGTTTTTT | CASSFRQGFTGELFF
TRBJ1-1 | TRBV19 | - | TRBD1 | TGTGCCAGTAGCCGTGGACAGGGGGGAATGAACACTGAAGCTTTCTTT | CASSRGQGGMNTEAFF
TRBJ1-1 | TRBV4-3 | - | - | TGCGCCAGCAGCCAAGATCAGCACAGGCGGAACACTGAAGCTTTCTTT | CASSQDQHRRNTEAFF
TRBJ2-7 | TRBV12-3/TRBV12-4 | - | - | TGTGCCAGCAGTGGAGGGAGCTCCTACGAGCAGTACTTC | CASSGGSSYEQYF
TRBJ1-5 | TRBV28 | - | TRBD1 | TGTGCCAGCAGCCTCTTGACAGGGGGGCTTCCTCAGCCCCAGCATTTT | CASSLLTGGLPQPQHF
TRBJ1-1 | TRBV19 | - | - | TGTGCCAGTAGTATAGGGGGCCAGAACACTGAAGCTTTCTTT | CASSIGGQNTEAFF
TRBJ2-1 | TRBV6-2/TRBV6-3 | few | - | TGTGCCAGCAGTTACTCCCCCGGGGGGCCTGACAATGAGCAGTTCTTC | CASSYSPGGPDNEQFF
TRBJ2-5 | TRBV4-1 | - | - | TGCGCCAGCAGTCAGGGATGGGAATGGCAGGGAAACCAAGAGACCCAGTACTTC | CASSQGWEWQGNQETQYF
TRBJ1-1 | TRBV7-9 | - | - | TGTGCCAGCAGCTTATATCCAGAAGAAGCTTTCTTT | CASSLYPEEAFF